Described below is a single TCR beta chain sequence and its context. Its antigen is currently unknown. Time point defined: pre-treatment sample, taken before nivolumab and TIL therapy. V lost 4 bases and J lost 6; bases outside the gene matches: 10. CDR1 and CDR2 from the germline V gene are SGHAT and FQNNGV. This CDR3 is built from 15 residues. These data come from a study of TIL therapy for anti-PD-1-resistant metastatic lung cancer. General observations from the study: The baseline peripheral repertoire was partially replaced by infused TIL clonotypes that later decayed. This highly selected cohort may not generalize to typical lung cancer patients.

The immunoSEQ assay was v3. The method was immunoSEQ multiplex PCR; TCRdb's version includes in-frame clones alone and lacks a portion of them. The table includes some 60,000 clones, less than 85% detected once. The chain combines TRBV11-2 with TRBJ2-7; 9 nucleotides agree with TRBD2. The clonotype originates from a person aged 25-80 years with non-small cell lung cancer. The starting material was blood, obtained at baseline. The CDR3 coding sequence is TGTGCCAGCAGCTCCGGGGGGACTAGCAGTAGCGAGCAGTACTTC. It yields the protein CASSSGGTSSSEQYF. The whole variable domain, filled in from reference TRBV11-2 and TRBJ2-7, reads EAGVAQSPRYKIIEKRQSVAFWCNPISGHATLYWYQQILGQGPKLLIQFQNNGVVDDSQLPKDRFSAERLKGVDSTLKIQPAKLEDSAVYLCASSSGGTSSSEQYFGPGTRLTVT.